The next 14 T cell receptor beta chains were all read from a single sample in a study of cytomegalovirus exposure and HLA in healthy donors. The PCR made use of 60 Vbeta and 13 Jbeta primers. Method: immunoSEQ multiplex PCR; TCRdb's copy keeps in-frame clones and lacks some. The data show nearly 200,000 clones, under 90% seen once. Sequenced sample: PBMCs. These receptor sequences come from a boy younger than 10 in good health and CMV-seronegative.

J is TRBJ1-6 and V is TRBV6-5; 9 bases are a match to TRBD1. Germline CDR1 is MNHEY and CDR2 is SVGAGI. Trimming at V came to 6 bases and at J to 5 bases, leaving 5 bases not matched to a gene. The CDR3 has 15 amino acids. DNA of the CDR3: TGTGCCAGCAGCCCCGGACAGGGGCATAATTCACCCCTCCACTTT. Translated, it gives CASSPGQGHNSPLHF.

This chain joins TRBV10-3 and TRBJ1-2; the match to TRBD1 covers 7 bases. CDR1 ENHRY and CDR2 SYGVKD come from the germline V gene. V dropped 10 bases and J dropped 2; count of bases not matched to a gene: 10. The CDR3 totals 14 residues. The CDR3 DNA is TGTGCCACACGTGGGACAGCCGCCAACTATGGCTACACCTTC. Translating gives CATRGTAANYGYTF.

This clone was counted only a few times. The chain employs TRBV27 and TRBJ1-1, with D hard to call. The germline V gene has CDR1 MNHEY and CDR2 SMNVEV (reference sequence). This CDR3 is 13 amino acids long. V was trimmed by 7 bases and J by 0 bases, leaving 9 bases between them. The CDR3 coding sequence is TGTGCCAGCATGCGCCCGATGAACACTGAAGCTTTCTTT. Protein: CASMRPMNTEAFF.

This clone occurred once. V and J are TRBV30 and TRBJ2-5; TRBD2 matches at 7 bases. V shed 3 bases and J 5 bases; nucleotides not matched to a gene: 3. Per germline, CDR1 GTSNPN and CDR2 SVGIG (reference sequence). The CDR3 extends over 12 amino acids. CDR3 nucleotides: TGTGCCTGGAGCAACGGGGGGGAGACCCAGTACTTC. Translated, it gives CAWSNGGETQYF.

The chain links TRBV30 to TRBJ1-1; no definite D call. This CDR3 spans 13 amino acids. Germline CDR1 and CDR2: GTSNPN and SVGIG (reference sequence). V dropped 2 bases and J dropped 1 base, with 8 bases sitting between them. The CDR3 sequence: CAWSTDSNTEAFF. In nucleotides, the CDR3 is TGTGCCTGGAGTACCGACTCGAACACTGAAGCTTTCTTT.

The V call is TRBV2, the J call TRBJ2-7; TRBD1 agrees at 8 bases. This CDR3 is 14 amino acids long. Unmatched junction bases numbered 6, after V lost 3 bases and J lost 5 bases. Germline CDR1 and CDR2: SNHLY and FYNNEI. The CDR3 DNA sequence: TGTGCCAGCAGTGAGAGGACAGGGCCCAACGAGCAGTACTTC. Residues: CASSERTGPNEQYF.

The chain employs TRBV6-5 and TRBJ1-4; no clear D gene. Looked up from germline, CDR1 is MNHEY and CDR2 is SVGAGI. This CDR3 is 14 amino acids long. V lost 6 bases, J lost 0 bases, and 8 bases lay in between. The CDR3 DNA follows: TGTGCCAGCAGCTCTAGTGCAACTAATGAAAAACTGTTTTTT. Amino acids: CASSSSATNEKLFF.

The V and J genes are TRBV9 and TRBJ2-5, with TRBD1 as a possible D gene (6 bases). The length of the CDR3 is 16 residues. Germline V lookup: CDR1 SGDLS, CDR2 YYNGEE. V dropped 0 bases and J dropped 4 bases, with 16 bases sitting between them. The CDR3 DNA is TGTGCCAGCAGCGTAGGGGGACATCGAATAGGAGAGACCCAGTACTTC. Translated: CASSVGGHRIGETQYF.

The CDR3 bases are TGTGCCAGCAGTGAGGCGGGACAGGGGCCAGATACGCAGTATTTT. It codes for CASSEAGQGPDTQYF. The V call is TRBV25-1, the J call TRBJ2-3, with 10 nucleotides matching TRBD1. This CDR3 contains 15 residues. The germline gives CDR1 MGHDK, CDR2 SYGVNS. V shed 3 bases, J shed 4 bases, and the junction held 4 bases outside the gene matches.

The chain combines TRBV10-1 with TRBJ1-2; D possibly corresponds to TRBD1 (6 bases). Trimming left V 7 bases short and J 0 bases short, with 21 bases between. Germline V gene sequence: CDR1 WNHNN, CDR2 SYGVQD (reference sequence). The CDR3 extends over 17 amino acids. CDR3 in amino acids: CASTEFQDRPSNYGYTF. The CDR3 DNA follows: TGCGCCAGCACGGAATTCCAAGACAGGCCCTCTAACTATGGCTACACCTTC.

The V gene is TRBV4-3, the J gene TRBJ2-7, with 7 bases that match TRBD2. This CDR3 comprises 14 residues. Germline CDR1 is LGHNA and CDR2 is YSLEER. V was clipped by 5 bases and J by 1 base; unmatched bases: 5. CDR3 bases: TGCGCCAGCAGCTCGACGGGGGGATCCTACGAGCAGTACTTC. It yields the protein CASSSTGGSYEQYF.

The rearrangement joins TRBV9 to TRBJ1-1, with D possibly being TRBD1 (6 bases). V lost 3 bases to trimming and J lost 4 bases, with 16 bases between them. Germline V gene lookup returns CDR1 SGDLS and CDR2 YYNGEE. The CDR3 extends over 15 amino acids. CDR3 amino acids: CASSGSTGLLTEAFF. DNA for the CDR3: TGTGCCAGCAGCGGAAGTACAGGGTTACTCACTGAAGCTTTCTTT.

V and J are TRBV10-3 and TRBJ1-2; 7 positions match TRBD1. The V gene end was trimmed by 5 bases and the J gene end by 5 bases; junction bases not matched to a gene: 14. CDR3 length: 16 amino acids. Germline V gene lookup returns CDR1 ENHRY and CDR2 SYGVKD. The CDR3 here is CAISSLLQGKGYGYTF. CDR3 coding DNA: TGTGCCATCAGTTCATTATTACAGGGGAAGGGGTATGGCTACACCTTC.

The chain carries TRBV4-1 and TRBJ1-5; maybe TRBD1 (6 bases). The CDR3 runs 16 residues. Germline V CDR1 and CDR2: MGHRA, YSYEKL. Trimming stripped 2 bases from V and 4 bases from J, with 15 bases between. The CDR3 region is CASSQSGGRYNQPQHF. CDR3 sequence (DNA): TGCGCCAGCAGCCAATCCGGGGGGCGATATAATCAGCCCCAGCATTTT.